This T cell receptor (beta chain) emerged from a study of T cell responses to AZD1222 COVID-19 vaccine. Study information: Pooling was applied to second doses at about 4 or about 12 weeks.

This clone came up once. Its target is unknown. Findings of the study overall: Clonal diversity may have been underestimated, and the donors were mostly white British, with more females than males. Close to half of spike-specific TCRs reportedly recognize unmutated variant regions. Spike-specific TCR depth and breadth grew after two AZD1222 doses.

Clones were sequenced by immunoSEQ multiplex PCR, and TCRdb holds only the in-frame ones, with some missing. The sample carries about 140,000 clones, just over 90% recorded once. This CDR3 is 15 amino acids long. Germline V gene sequence: CDR1 LNHDA, CDR2 SQIVND (reference sequence). This sample comprised peripheral blood, obtained on day 0 of AZD1222 vaccination. This chain links TRBV19 with TRBJ2-5; 9 nucleotides align to TRBD1. The last part of the DNA fits TRBJ2-7 better; the J call may be wrong. This TCR was recovered from an adult in good health. The CDR3 spells CASSIGWDRAYEQYF. The CDR3 DNA follows: TGTGCCAGTAGTATAGGGTGGGACAGGGCCTACGAGCAGTACTTC.